This TCR beta chain was captured by sequencing in a study of PD-L1 blockade in urothelial cancer. About the study: At some point between 2012 and 2014, patients got going on atezolizumab, taking 1,200 mg intravenously every 3 weeks. Specimens of blood held a median count of roughly 150,000 T cells.

As to time point: pretreatment peripheral blood. Enrolled patients showed locally advanced or metastatic urothelial carcinoma. Each PCR received spiked synthetic TCR analog templates. Measured with immunoSEQ multiplex PCR; TCRdb has only the in-frame clones, and not every one. The sample shows under 80,000 clones, about four fifths of them seen only once. Sequencing used PBMCs, obtained around atezolizumab (anti-PD-L1) treatment. The receptor was isolated from a man in his 70s with urothelial cancer.

The CDR3 DNA reads as TGTGCCAGCAGCTTCGGGGGCTCCTACGAGCAGTACTTC. Translated, it gives CASSFGGSYEQYF. The chain employs TRBV5-6 and TRBJ2-7, with D possibly TRBD2 on 6 matching bases. Trimming removed 2 bases from V and 0 bases from J, with 6 bases in between. This CDR3 region has 13 residues. In germline, CDR1 is SGHDT, CDR2 YYEEEE.